The 24 T cell receptor beta chains reported below all come from one sample, sequenced in a study of blood T cell repertoires in COVID-19. Measured with immunoSEQ multiplex PCR; TCRdb has only the in-frame clones, and not every one. The sample lists roughly 30,000 clones, less than 90% occurring once. Source material: peripheral blood. The source of these receptors is an elderly man with active COVID-19.

The chain uses TRBV4-2 and TRBJ1-1; 7 nucleotides match TRBD1. V gave up 0 bases and J gave up 0 bases; unmatched junction bases: 13. Germline V gives CDR1 LGHNA, CDR2 YNFKEQ. The CDR3 consists of 19 residues. This chain's CDR3 is CASSQDVNRGPPMNTEAFF. The CDR3 DNA reads as TGTGCCAGCAGCCAAGATGTGAACAGGGGTCCTCCCATGAACACTGAAGCTTTCTTT.

The gene calls are TRBV18 and TRBJ2-7, with D perhaps TRBD2 (6 bases). V was trimmed by 3 bases and J by 0 bases, leaving 21 bases between them. Germline CDR1 is KGHSH and CDR2 is LQKENI. The CDR3 is made up of 18 amino acids. The CDR3 spells CASSPMGRGTGSSYEQYF. In nucleotides, the CDR3 is TGTGCCAGCTCACCCATGGGTCGGGGGACGGGAAGCTCCTACGAGCAGTACTTC.

The J gene is TRBJ1-2, the V gene TRBV5-1; D gene unclear. This CDR3 region has 14 residues. The V gene lost 1 base and the J gene lost 4 bases, with 11 bases spanning the gap. Germline lookup yields CDR1 SGHRS and CDR2 YFSETQ. In nucleotides, the CDR3 is TGCGCCAGCAGCTTGAAGATAGGAGGCTATGGCTACACCTTC. Translated, it gives CASSLKIGGYGYTF.

The chain couples TRBV2 to TRBJ1-5; 7 bases line up with TRBD1. Germline-derived CDR1 and CDR2 are SNHLY and FYNNEI. This CDR3 region has 15 residues. The ends lost 7 bases at V and 2 bases at J; junction bases unmatched: 8. The CDR3 nucleotides are TGTGCCAGCACCGGACAGGCAAGGGGCAATCAGCCCCAGCATTTT. It translates to CASTGQARGNQPQHF.

The chain has TRBV19 and TRBJ2-4; TRBD1 matches at 9 bases. Germline values: CDR1 LNHDA, CDR2 SQIVND (reference sequence). The CDR3 totals 14 residues. Trimming removed 3 bases from V and 8 bases from J; junction bases left unmatched: 5. The CDR3 region is CASSIGTGRYIQYF. The CDR3 DNA reads TGTGCCAGTAGTATTGGGACAGGGAGATACATTCAGTACTTC.

The chain links TRBV5-1 to TRBJ2-3, with D perhaps matching TRBD2 (5 bases). CDR1 and CDR2 (germline): SGHRS, YFSETQ. V shed 4 bases and J shed 1 base, with 16 bases lying between them. CDR3 length: 16 residues. Here the CDR3 DNA reads TGCGCCAGCAGCAGTTACAGCGGCCTCGGCACAGATACGCAGTATTTT. Its protein product is CASSSYSGLGTDTQYF.

This clone was recorded once. The V call is TRBV2, the J call TRBJ2-1; no firm D call. The V gene lost 2 bases and the J gene lost 3 bases, with 8 bases spanning the gap. This CDR3 spans 14 amino acids. The germline V gene has CDR1 SNHLY and CDR2 FYNNEI. For the CDR3, the DNA is TGTGCCAGCAGTGAACTTGTGAGCTACAATGAGCAGTTCTTC. Translating gives CASSELVSYNEQFF.

The gene calls are TRBV9 and TRBJ2-1; possible D gene TRBD2, 6 bases. Per the germline V gene, CDR1 is SGDLS and CDR2 is YYNGEE. The germline V and J ends were trimmed by 1 base and 0 bases, with 8 bases remaining between them. This CDR3 spans 15 amino acids. The CDR3 DNA follows: TGTGCCAGCAGCGTAAAGACTAGCTCCTACAATGAGCAGTTCTTC. Translating it yields CASSVKTSSYNEQFF.

The chain is built from TRBV10-1 and TRBJ2-1, with a tentative D call TRBD2 (6 bases). The germline CDR1 and CDR2 sequences are WNHNN and SYGVQD (reference sequence). CDR3 length: 15 amino acids. V was shortened by 3 bases and J by 5 bases, with 14 bases between the two germline ends. The CDR3 DNA sequence: TGCGCCAGCAGTGAAAATCTGGGGGGTAACAATGAGCAGTTCTTC. Amino acids: CASSENLGGNNEQFF.

This chain links TRBV18 with TRBJ2-5, with TRBD2 matching 7 bases. J was trimmed by 1 base and V by 5 bases; bases with no gene match: 1. In germline, CDR1 is KGHSH, CDR2 LQKENI. This CDR3 is 13 amino acids long. The CDR3 DNA reads TGTGCCAGCTCATCTAGCGGCCAAGAGACCCAGTACTTC. Its protein product is CASSSSGQETQYF.

This clone was seen just once. The chain joins TRBV5-1 to TRBJ2-7; possible D gene TRBD1, 5 bases. CDR1 and CDR2 from the germline V gene are SGHRS and YFSETQ. V was trimmed by 4 bases and J by 0 bases, leaving 41 bases between them. The CDR3 length is 24 residues. For the CDR3, the DNA is TGCGCCAGCAGCAAGTCACCAAACCTAGGACACACGCGCCAATCTCCCCAAATCTCCTACGAGCAGTACTTC. Its translation: CASSKSPNLGHTRQSPQISYEQYF.

This clone occurred once. The genes are TRBV2 and TRBJ2-5; D possibly corresponds to TRBD2 (8 bases). The V gene lost 10 bases and the J gene lost 7 bases, with 31 bases spanning the gap. The CDR3 loop spans 17 amino acids. From germline, CDR1 is SNHLY and CDR2 FYNNEI. The CDR3 sequence: CATSREGAPGGGGTQYF. The DNA of the CDR3 is TGTGCCACCTCTCGGGAGGGGGCCCCAGGAGGAGGTGGGACCCAGTACTTC.

The chain links TRBV3-1 (or the pseudogene TRBV3-2) to TRBJ2-7; 12 nucleotides align to TRBD2. CDR1 is LGHDT, CDR2 YNNKEL, per germline (reference sequence). J lost 0 bases, V lost 4 bases, and 4 bases had no gene match. The CDR3 loop spans 16 amino acids. Here the CDR3 reads CASSRGLAGHSYEQYF. The CDR3 nucleotides are TGTGCCAGCAGCCGAGGACTAGCGGGGCACTCCTACGAGCAGTACTTC.

The J gene is TRBJ2-5, the V gene TRBV12-3 or TRBV12-4, with 8 bases that match TRBD2. Unmatched junction bases numbered 9, after V lost 10 bases and J lost 5 bases. The CDR3 covers 13 residues. The CDR3 sequence: CATRGGAVETQYF. The CDR3 DNA follows: TGTGCCACCCGGGGGGGAGCGGTGGAGACCCAGTACTTC.

V and J are TRBV21-1 and TRBJ2-7; the table's D call, TRBD1, was not checked against the DNA. TRBV21-1 is recorded as a pseudogene. This CDR3 has 15 amino acids. The CDR3 nucleotides read TGTGCCAGCAGCGAGGACAGGGGATGTACGGGGGAGCAGTACTTC. It translates to CASSEDRGCTGEQYF.

The gene calls are TRBV30 and TRBJ2-7; D remains ambiguous. This CDR3 spans 13 amino acids. The germline V gene has CDR1 GTSNPN and CDR2 SVGIG (reference sequence). Trimming removed 3 bases at V and 3 bases at J, with 12 bases between. CDR3: CAWRRFYGYEQYF. In DNA form, the CDR3 reads TGTGCCTGGAGACGGTTTTACGGCTACGAGCAGTACTTC.

This clone was recorded only once. This chain links TRBV10-1 with TRBJ2-6; D may be TRBD1 (5 bases). Germline values: CDR1 WNHNN, CDR2 SYGVQD (reference sequence). V lost 3 bases, J lost 2 bases, and 8 bases lay in between. This CDR3 region has 15 residues. CDR3 in amino acids: CASSETRAGANVLTF. CDR3 DNA sequence: TGCGCCAGCAGTGAAACCAGGGCTGGGGCCAACGTCCTGACTTTC.

V gene TRBV7-2 combines with J gene TRBJ2-3; TRBD2 matches 9 bases. V trimming: 5 bases; J trimming: 4 bases; junction bases outside the gene matches: 7. The CDR3 totals 15 residues. Germline CDR1 reads SGHTA; CDR2 reads FQGNSA. CDR3 loop: CASSRGGVLADTQYF. The CDR3 DNA is TGTGCCAGCAGCCGCGGGGGGGTATTAGCAGATACGCAGTATTTT. The variable domain in full, with the rest retrieved from reference TRBV7-2 and TRBJ2-3, is GAGVSQSPSNKVTEKGKDVELRCDPISGHTALYWYRQSLGQGLEFLIYFQGNSAPDKSGLPSDRFSAERTGGSVSTLTIQRTQQEDSAVYLCASSRGGVLADTQYFGPGTRLTVL.

This sequence joins TRBV2 and TRBJ1-1; D is possibly TRBD1 (6 bases). The V gene's germline CDR1 is SNHLY and CDR2 FYNNEI. This CDR3 contains 14 residues. V lost 4 bases and J lost 1, with 10 bases in between. For the CDR3, the DNA is TGTGCCAGCAGTGTAATCAGGGGGAACACTGAAGCTTTCTTT. It specifies CASSVIRGNTEAFF.

The rearrangement links TRBV5-1 to TRBJ2-3, with 7 bases matching TRBD1. There are 16 residues in the CDR3. The germline V gene encodes CDR1 SGHRS and CDR2 YFSETQ. V shed 0 bases and J 0 bases; nucleotides not matched to a gene: 4. CDR3 coding DNA: TGCGCCAGCAGCTTGGTGGGGACAGCTAGCACAGATACGCAGTATTTT. It specifies CASSLVGTASTDTQYF.

J is TRBJ2-4 and V is TRBV5-1; TRBD1 agrees at 7 bases. CDR1 SGHRS and CDR2 YFSETQ come from the germline V gene. Trimming at V came to 4 bases and at J to 8 bases, leaving 12 bases not matched to a gene. CDR3 length: 15 residues. CDR3: CASSEFTGDLDIQYF. DNA of the CDR3: TGCGCCAGCAGCGAATTTACAGGGGATTTGGACATTCAGTACTTC. The whole variable domain, remainder taken from reference TRBV5-1 and TRBJ2-4, is KAGVTQTPRYLIKTRGQQVTLSCSPISGHRSVSWYQQTPGQGLQFLFEYFSETQRNKGNFPGRFSGRQFSNSRSEMNVSTLELGDSALYLCASSEFTGDLDIQYFGAGTRLSVL.

The chain uses TRBV6-4 and TRBJ2-1; maybe TRBD2 (5 bases). V lost 6 bases, J lost 2 bases, and 14 bases lay in between. Germline values: CDR1 MRHNA, CDR2 SNTAGT. The CDR3 has 15 amino acids. CDR3 coding DNA: TGTGCCAGCAGCAACGGACTGTCAGCCTACAATGAGCAGTTCTTC. Translating it yields CASSNGLSAYNEQFF.

By share of the sample, this clone is large. V usage is TRBV6-1 and J usage is TRBJ2-7; no reliable D call. Germline lookup yields CDR1 MNHNS and CDR2 SASEGT. CDR3 length: 15 amino acids. The V gene lost 2 bases and the J gene lost 2 bases, with 13 bases spanning the gap. CDR3 in DNA: TGTGCCAGCAGTGAAAACCTAGACCCAGCCTACGAGCAGTACTTC. Its protein is CASSENLDPAYEQYF.

This chain's CDR3 is CASREGLAGADTQYF. In DNA, the CDR3 is TGTGCCAGCAGAGAAGGACTAGCGGGGGCAGATACGCAGTATTTT. The V and J genes are TRBV11-1 and TRBJ2-3; 13 positions agree with TRBD2. The germline V gene encodes CDR1 SGHAT and CDR2 FQDESV (reference sequence). The CDR3 runs 15 residues. The V segment lost 6 bases and the J segment 4 bases; nucleotides outside the gene matches: 4.